The TCR beta chain described here comes from a study of Graves' ophthalmopathy and Graves' hyperthyroidism. The study amplified TCR beta CDR3 regions using RNA transcripts. The authors performed first-round RT-PCR with HTBI primers and then a second-round multiplex PCR. TCRdb fed the multiplex PCR reads into MiXCR, producing one record per CDR3 protein. The profile shows more than 1,000,000 distinct CDR3 sequences, roughly 35% of them singletons. V was pared by 1 base and J by 3 bases, with 13 bases between. Germline V gene data show CDR1 as SEHNR and CDR2 as FQNEAQ (reference sequence). The CDR3 has 15 amino acids. This clonotype was seen ten or more times.

Sequenced: peripheral blood or thyroid tissue (not recorded which). This receptor was obtained from an adult man with Graves' hyperthyroidism. This rearrangement joins TRBV7-9 to TRBJ2-7; D is possibly TRBD2 (5 bases). CDR3 nucleotides: TGTGCCAGCAGCTTAGTCTCGGGGAAAGGCTACGAGCAGTACTTC. Protein: CASSLVSGKGYEQYF.